Listed here are 30 T cell receptor beta chains from one sample, sequenced in a study of technical replicates of blood from several donors (dated 2017 in TCRdb). The library was obtained by the immunoSEQ multiplex PCR assay. Drawn from immuneACCESS, this table holds only the in-frame rearrangements with V and J called that TCRdb kept. Clones are partly lost; checked studies trace under half to an unresolved V gene and leave the rest unexplained. The sample has about 100,000 clones on record, just over 95% of them singletons. The ten largest clones capture over 0.2% of the sample. Sequenced: T cells isolated from PBMCs. These receptor sequences come from a human donor in good health.

V gene TRBV27 combines with J gene TRBJ2-3; D is ambiguous. The CDR3 runs to 16 residues. Trimming stripped 1 base from V and 2 bases from J, with 13 bases between. Germline lookup yields CDR1 MNHEY and CDR2 SMNVEV (reference sequence). The CDR3 region has the DNA TGTGCCAGCAGTTTATTAGGCTCAGCGCACACAGATACGCAGTATTTT. Residues: CASSLLGSAHTDTQYF.

The chain employs TRBV27 and TRBJ2-5, with 9 bases aligning to TRBD2. V lost 6 bases to trimming and J lost 5 bases; unmatched junction nucleotides: 7. CDR3 length equals 14 residues. Germline assignment: CDR1 MNHEY and CDR2 SMNVEV (reference sequence). CDR3 in amino acids: CASSPLAGLETQYF. Written as DNA, the CDR3 is TGTGCCAGCAGCCCCCTAGCGGGACTCGAGACCCAGTACTTC.

The chain combines TRBV10-1 with TRBJ2-4, with D possibly TRBD1 on 5 matching bases. V lost 3 bases, J lost 13 bases, and 19 bases lay in between. CDR3 size: 14 residues. Germline V gene lookup returns CDR1 WNHNN and CDR2 SYGVQD (reference sequence). CDR3 in amino acids: CASSDSFVGEGQYF. CDR3 bases: TGCGCCAGCAGTGACAGTTTCGTAGGGGAAGGCCAGTACTTC.

The chain joins TRBV5-5 to TRBJ1-2, with a possible D match to TRBD1 (6 bases). The CDR3 is made up of 13 amino acids. The ends were cut back, 1 base at V and 6 bases at J, with 10 bases in the middle. CDR1 and CDR2 from the germline V gene are SGHKS and YYEKEE (reference sequence). The CDR3 bases are TGTGCCAGCAGCTTGCGCAGGGGAGATGGCTACACCTTC. This codes for CASSLRRGDGYTF.

The genes are TRBV9 and TRBJ2-2; no reliable D call. The V end lost 6 bases, the J end lost 3 bases, and 6 bases lay between the germline ends. This CDR3 is 12 amino acids long. Germline CDR1 reads SGDLS; CDR2 reads YYNGEE. The CDR3 reads CASNLDTGELFF. The CDR3, as DNA: TGTGCCAGCAACTTAGACACCGGGGAGCTGTTTTTT.

CDR3 nucleotide sequence: TGTGCCAGCAGCTTAAGACAGAATAGACCCTACGAGCAGTACTTC. This encodes CASSLRQNRPYEQYF. The rearrangement uses TRBV5-5 and TRBJ2-7, with D possibly TRBD1 on 5 matching bases. The CDR3 is 15 residues long. The ends were cut back, 2 bases at V and 2 bases at J, with 14 bases in the middle. The germline V gene encodes CDR1 SGHKS and CDR2 YYEKEE (reference sequence).

The CDR3 loop is CASSSGAWGQRQRTYEQYF. DNA for the CDR3: TGTGCCAGCAGCTCGGGGGCTTGGGGACAGCGCCAGCGGACCTACGAGCAGTACTTC. The J gene is TRBJ2-7, the V gene TRBV11-3, with D possibly matching TRBD1 (7 bases). The CDR3 sequence is 19 residues long. Looked up from germline, CDR1 is SGHNT and CDR2 is YENEEA. Trimming took 4 bases from V and 2 from J, leaving 27 bases between them.

The rearrangement uses TRBV28 and TRBJ2-7; D not certain. Looked up from germline, CDR1 is MDHEN and CDR2 is SYDVKM. Trimming took off 5 bases at V and 4 bases at J, with 15 bases between the two ends. CDR3 length: 14 amino acids. Written as DNA, the CDR3 is TGTGCCAGCAGTACGATCAGACTGCTTTACGAGCAGTACTTC. Its protein product is CASSTIRLLYEQYF.

The sample holds one count of this clone. V is TRBV4-1 and J is TRBJ2-5, with 7 bases aligning to TRBD2. The CDR3 is 16 amino acids. The V gene end was trimmed by 1 base and the J gene end by 3 bases; junction bases not matched to a gene: 8. Looked up from germline, CDR1 is MGHRA and CDR2 is YSYEKL. CDR3 sequence: CASSQGDYWAEETQYF. For the CDR3, the DNA is TGCGCCAGCAGCCAAGGGGACTACTGGGCCGAAGAGACCCAGTACTTC.

The rearrangement joins TRBV7-5 to TRBJ1-5; TRBD1 was called by the table and not checked on the DNA. TRBV7-5 is a pseudogene locus. CDR3 length: 16 amino acids. CDR3 loop: CVRSPRAPCSNQPQHF. The DNA for the CDR3 is TGTGTCAGAAGCCCCAGGGCCCCCTGTAGCAATCAGCCCCAGCATTTT.

In nucleotides, the CDR3 is TGTGCCAGCAGCTTGACTCTTTACGAGCAGTACTTC. It encodes CASSLTLYEQYF. The chain has TRBV5-6 and TRBJ2-7; D not certain. The CDR3 has 12 residues. The germline V gene encodes CDR1 SGHDT and CDR2 YYEEEE. Between the trimmed V and J ends, which lost 1 base and 4 bases, there was a span of 6 bases.

The CDR3 loop reads CASSLYPRAADTQYF. In DNA form, the CDR3 reads TGTGCCAGCAGCTTATACCCTAGAGCGGCAGATACGCAGTATTTT. This rearrangement joins TRBV11-3 to TRBJ2-3, with D possibly matching TRBD2 (5 bases). Germline V gene lookup returns CDR1 SGHNT and CDR2 YENEEA. This CDR3 is 15 amino acids long. The ends were cut back, 2 bases at V and 4 bases at J, with 13 bases in the middle.

V is TRBV4-1 and J is TRBJ1-5, with 7 bases identical to TRBD1. Losses at the gene ends were 0 bases for V and 5 bases for J; bases not matched to a gene: 10. Germline V gene lookup returns CDR1 MGHRA and CDR2 YSYEKL. The CDR3 spans 17 residues. CDR3 sequence reads: CASSQDPDRSGDQPQHF. The CDR3 DNA follows: TGCGCCAGCAGCCAAGACCCGGACAGGTCGGGGGATCAGCCCCAGCATTTT.

The J gene is TRBJ1-5, the V gene TRBV19; D possibly corresponds to TRBD1 (5 bases). Germline V lookup: CDR1 LNHDA, CDR2 SQIVND (reference sequence). The CDR3 contains 14 residues. The V and J ends lost 6 bases and 1 base respectively, with 10 bases between them. CDR3 DNA sequence: TGTGCCAGTAGGGGGGGAAGGAGCAATCAGCCCCAGCATTTT. This encodes CASRGGRSNQPQHF.

This chain connects TRBV30 to TRBJ2-5; TRBD2 aligns across 14 bases. V dropped 2 bases and J dropped 5; count of bases not matched to a gene: 7. The CDR3 is made up of 16 amino acids. CDR1 and CDR2 (germline): GTSNPN, SVGIG (reference sequence). The DNA for the CDR3 is TGTGCCTGGAGTAGAGGACTAGCGGGGGGCGGGGAGACCCAGTACTTC. Its translation is CAWSRGLAGGGETQYF.

The chain combines TRBV6-1 with TRBJ2-1, with 7 bases that match TRBD1. In germline, CDR1 is MNHNS, CDR2 SASEGT. V shed 6 bases, J shed 12 bases, and the junction held 8 bases outside the gene matches. There are 12 residues in the CDR3. The CDR3 DNA reads TGTGCCAGCAGCGATCTTCAGGGGGTGCAGTTCTTC. This gives the protein CASSDLQGVQFF.

The chain is built from TRBV19 and TRBJ2-6; no definite D call. V was shortened by 5 bases and J by 0 bases, with 5 bases between the two germline ends. The germline gives CDR1 LNHDA, CDR2 SQIVND (reference sequence). CDR3 length: 14 amino acids. As DNA, the CDR3 is TGTGCCAGTAGTGAGGCCTCTGGGGCCAACGTCCTGACTTTC. It is translated as CASSEASGANVLTF.

CDR3 in amino acids: CASSQAAGVMSAFF. The CDR3 nucleotides are TGCGCCAGCAGCCAAGCCGCAGGGGTTATGTCAGCTTTCTTT. V gene TRBV4-1 combines with J gene TRBJ1-1; D might be TRBD1 (6 bases). This CDR3 has 14 residues. Trimming took 1 base from V and 10 from J, leaving 16 bases between them. Looked up from germline, CDR1 is MGHRA and CDR2 is YSYEKL.

The chain joins TRBV11-3 to TRBJ2-1; 12 bases map to TRBD2. CDR1 is SGHNT and CDR2 is YENEEA in the germline V gene. The CDR3 totals 13 residues. The V segment lost 6 bases and the J segment 10 bases; nucleotides outside the gene matches: 4. In nucleotides, the CDR3 is TGTGCCAGCAGACTAGCGGGAGGCGGAGAGCAGTTCTTC. Its protein product is CASRLAGGGEQFF.

This chain links TRBV15 with TRBJ1-5; 10 bases are a match to TRBD1. The junction had 9 bases not matched to a gene; V was cut back by 3 bases and J by 7 bases. Germline V CDR1 and CDR2: LNHNV, YYDKDF (reference sequence). This CDR3 has 16 residues. CDR3 region: CATSSLRDRGGQPQHF. CDR3 DNA: TGTGCCACCAGCAGTCTAAGGGACAGGGGCGGCCAGCCCCAGCATTTT.

The J gene is TRBJ2-7, the V gene TRBV6-5; D remains ambiguous. The CDR3 runs 14 residues. The V and J ends lost 0 bases and 3 bases respectively, with 9 bases between them. Germline V lookup: CDR1 MNHEY, CDR2 SVGAGI. The chain's CDR3 is CASSYSTFGYEQYF. The DNA of the CDR3 is TGTGCCAGCAGTTACTCTACCTTCGGCTACGAGCAGTACTTC.

The genes are TRBV28 and TRBJ2-7; no clear D. In germline, CDR1 is MDHEN, CDR2 SYDVKM. The CDR3 consists of 16 residues. With 5 bases removed from V and 5 bases from J, the gap between germline ends came to 22 bases. The DNA of the CDR3 is TGTGCCAGCAGTACACCCGCGTTGGGCAATGTAGACGAGCAGTACTTC. Protein product: CASSTPALGNVDEQYF.

The V gene is TRBV7-9, the J gene TRBJ2-5; D unclear. V lost 2 bases, J lost 2 bases, and 9 bases lay in between. This CDR3 has 14 residues. Germline CDR1 reads SEHNR; CDR2 reads FQNEAQ (reference sequence). CDR3 DNA sequence: TGTGCCAGCAGCTTATCGCCAACTCAAGAGACCCAGTACTTC. This translates into CASSLSPTQETQYF.

V gene TRBV7-9 combines with J gene TRBJ2-3; a weak D match, TRBD2 (5 bases). Trimming cost V 8 bases and J 0 bases, with 12 bases left between them. Germline values: CDR1 SEHNR, CDR2 FQNEAQ (reference sequence). The CDR3 has 14 residues. The CDR3 region is CASGRTESTDTQYF. DNA for the CDR3: TGTGCCAGCGGACGGACTGAAAGCACAGATACGCAGTATTTT. Filled out from reference TRBV7-9 and TRBJ2-3, the complete variable domain reads DTGVSQNPRHKITKRGQNVTFRCDPISEHNRLYWYRQTLGQGPEFLTYFQNEAQLEKSRLLSDRFSAERPKGSFSTLEIQRTEQGDSAMYLCASGRTESTDTQYFGPGTRLTVL.

The rearrangement uses TRBV6-1 and TRBJ1-1; D is uncertain. Germline values: CDR1 MNHNS, CDR2 SASEGT. This CDR3 has 13 residues. Trimming shortened V by 0 bases and J by 4 bases, and 6 bases separated the two germline ends. This CDR3 reads CASSEARGTEAFF. The CDR3 nucleotides are TGTGCCAGCAGTGAAGCCCGGGGCACTGAAGCTTTCTTT.

The V and J genes are TRBV5-1 and TRBJ2-5; a weak D match, TRBD1 (6 bases). The CDR3 has 14 residues. The V end lost 2 bases, the J end lost 0 bases, and 8 bases lay between the germline ends. Per the germline V gene, CDR1 is SGHRS and CDR2 is YFSETQ. The CDR3 nucleotides are TGCGCCAGCAGCTTAGGACAGTACCAAGAGACCCAGTACTTC. It codes for CASSLGQYQETQYF.

V gene TRBV2 combines with J gene TRBJ2-4, with D possibly matching TRBD2 (6 bases). The CDR3 sequence is 15 residues long. The germline V and J ends were trimmed by 6 bases and 4 bases, with 16 bases remaining between them. Germline V gene lookup returns CDR1 SNHLY and CDR2 FYNNEI. This CDR3 is CASRWRGPEKNIQYF. CDR3 nucleotide sequence: TGTGCCAGCAGATGGCGGGGCCCGGAAAAAAACATTCAGTACTTC.

The V call is TRBV9, the J call TRBJ1-1; D remains unclear. Germline V CDR1 and CDR2: SGDLS, YYNGEE. V lost 1 base and J 1 base, leaving 8 bases between the germline ends. The length of the CDR3 is 14 residues. CDR3 DNA: TGTGCCAGCAGCGTAACCAACAAGAACACTGAAGCTTTCTTT. The encoded protein is CASSVTNKNTEAFF.

The chain recombines TRBV30 with TRBJ2-7, with D perhaps TRBD1 (6 bases). The germline V gene encodes CDR1 GTSNPN and CDR2 SVGIG (reference sequence). This CDR3 comprises 13 residues. V was pared by 5 bases and J by 4 bases, with 15 bases between. Here the CDR3 reads CAWGGSDLYEQYF. CDR3 nucleotide sequence: TGTGCCTGGGGGGGCTCCGATCTTTACGAGCAGTACTTC.

CDR3 region: CASRAAGGRETQYF. In DNA, the CDR3 is TGTGCCAGCAGGGCAGCGGGAGGCAGGGAGACCCAGTACTTC. The V gene is TRBV28, the J gene TRBJ2-5; 9 nucleotides line up with TRBD2. This CDR3 spans 14 amino acids. CDR1 is MDHEN and CDR2 is SYDVKM in the germline V gene. Trimming removed 6 bases from V and 5 bases from J; junction bases left unmatched: 7.